This T cell receptor beta chain was captured in a study of cytomegalovirus exposure and HLA in healthy donors. Points from the study as a whole: In a later analysis, HLA-associated TCR beta chains were more clonally expanded than equally common others. An analysis done earlier found most TCR beta V segments productive about 87% or about 30% of the time. Immune exposure data for these donors was limited to CMV serostatus.

V lost 4 bases, J lost 11 bases, and 16 bases lay in between. The CDR3 has 13 residues. The germline V gene has CDR1 LGHNA and CDR2 YSLEER. As for this clone: Antigen: not known.

With 60 Vbeta and 13 Jbeta primers, the PCR was carried out. Sequenced by immunoSEQ multiplex PCR; TCRdb stores in-frame clones only, minus some. The sample records 130,000 or so clones, about 70% being singletons. The rearrangement uses TRBV4-3 and TRBJ2-3, with D perhaps TRBD2 (5 bases). This receptor was obtained from a woman in her 40s in good health and CMV-seropositive. The sample taken for sequencing was PBMCs. CDR3 DNA sequence: TGCGCCAGCAGCCCCAGTCGGTCTAGCCGGCAGTATTTT. Amino acid sequence: CASSPSRSSRQYF.